The 7 T cell receptor beta chains given below trace back to one sample, sequenced in a study of CD8 T cells in Susac syndrome. Random hexamers were used to reverse transcribe roughly 0.5 to 1 ug of RNA. TCRdb re-derived calls from the immunoSEQ multiplex PCR reads in MiXCR, one entry per CDR3 protein. The sample consists of some 110,000 distinct CDR3 sequences, more than 85% of them appearing once. Sequenced input: CD8+ T cells from PBMCs. These receptors were taken from a human donor with multiple sclerosis.

This chain uses TRBV4-1 with TRBJ1-5; D remains unclear. The length of the CDR3 is 13 residues. The V end lost 0 bases, the J end lost 7 bases, and 7 bases lay between the germline ends. Germline V gene data show CDR1 as MGHRA and CDR2 as YSYEKL. The DNA of the CDR3 is TGCGCCAGCAGCCAAGATCTCCGCCAGCCCCAGCATTTT. Translation: CASSQDLRQPQHF.

The chain recombines TRBV27 with TRBJ2-2; no firm D call. The CDR3 runs 13 residues. The germline V and J ends were trimmed by 2 bases and 4 bases, with 5 bases remaining between them. Per the germline V gene, CDR1 is MNHEY and CDR2 is SMNVEV (reference sequence). The CDR3 loop is CASSLSITGELFF. In nucleotides, the CDR3 is TGTGCCAGCAGTTTAAGCATCACCGGGGAGCTGTTTTTT.

V is TRBV29-1 and J is TRBJ2-3; TRBD2 matches at 8 bases. The CDR3 has 14 residues. CDR1 is SQVTM, CDR2 ANQGSEA, per germline. The trim removed 5 bases at V and 4 bases at J, leaving 8 bases unmatched. CDR3 sequence (DNA): TGCAGCGTTCGGAGCGGGAGCTCCGCAGATACGCAGTATTTT. This encodes CSVRSGSSADTQYF.

This rearrangement joins TRBV27 to TRBJ2-7, with D possibly being TRBD1 (6 bases). CDR3 length: 13 amino acids. Germline V gene data show CDR1 as MNHEY and CDR2 as SMNVEV (reference sequence). V dropped 6 bases and J dropped 4 bases, with 13 bases sitting between them. The CDR3 protein is CASSPGQSYEQYV. The CDR3 nucleotides read TGTGCCAGCAGCCCCGGACAGTCATACGAGCAGTACGTC.

The CDR3 sequence: CASRGTSGPRSSYEQYV. CDR3 DNA: TGTGCCAGCAGGGGGACTAGCGGACCCAGGAGCTCCTACGAGCAGTACGTC. The V and J genes are TRBV7-3 and TRBJ2-7, with TRBD2 matching over 11 bases. Germline V gene data show CDR1 as SGHTA and CDR2 as FQGTGA. V trimming: 6 bases; J trimming: 0 bases; junction bases outside the gene matches: 10. This CDR3 is built from 17 residues.

This chain links TRBV20-1 with TRBJ2-5, with D hard to call. Germline assignment: CDR1 DFQATT and CDR2 SNEGSKA (reference sequence). This CDR3 region has 16 residues. V was trimmed by 0 bases and J by 5 bases, leaving 19 bases between them. CDR3 in amino acids: CSAREMGSWRMETQYF. CDR3 bases: TGCAGTGCTAGAGAGATGGGCAGCTGGAGAATGGAGACCCAGTACTTC.

The V gene is TRBV12-3 or TRBV12-4, the J gene TRBJ1-4; possibly TRBD1 for D (5 bases). Trimming removed 6 bases at V and 7 bases at J, with 18 bases between. The CDR3 has 15 amino acids. CDR3 in amino acids: CASSPPPRGGEKLFF. DNA of the CDR3: TGTGCCAGCAGCCCGCCCCCGCGGGGGGGTGAAAAACTGTTTTTT.